The rows below give T cell receptor beta chains drawn from one sample of a study of cytomegalovirus exposure and HLA in healthy donors. This table comes from immunoSEQ multiplex PCR, and its TCRdb copy is limited to in-frame clones, with some not included. The sample comprises 99,000 or so clones, approximately 80% of which are singletons, and approximately 5% rests with the top ten. Material for sequencing was PBMCs. These receptors were taken from a woman between 18 and 30 years old in good health and CMV-seropositive. Each CDR3 is given with its conserved first and last residue. The D gene is left open where the match is weak. Only some rows state a clone size, as once, few, many or a class for expanded clones.

cdr3_aa	cdr3_nt	d_call	clone_size	v_call	j_call
CASSSSSYNSPLHF	TGTGCCAGCAGTTCTAGCTCCTATAATTCACCCCTCCACTTT	.	.	TRBV28	TRBJ1-6
CASGGSGANVLTF	TGTGCCAGCGGAGGCTCTGGGGCCAACGTCCTGACTTTC	.	.	TRBV9	TRBJ2-6
CASSPLQGELFF	TGTGCCAGCTCACCCCTACAGGGGGAACTGTTTTTT	TRBD1	.	TRBV18	TRBJ1-4
CASSLRGGMNTEAFF	TGTGCCAGCAGCTTGCGGGGGGGCATGAACACTGAAGCTTTCTTT	.	.	TRBV5-6	TRBJ1-1
CASSSSPGTGRSTEAFF	TGCGCCAGCAGCTCCAGTCCCGGGACAGGGCGAAGCACTGAAGCTTTCTTT	TRBD1	.	TRBV4-1	TRBJ1-1
CASSPFPGHSEAFF	TGCGCCAGCAGCCCGTTTCCGGGACACAGTGAAGCTTTCTTT	.	.	TRBV5-1	TRBJ1-1
CASSGWERAYNEQFF	TGTGCCAGCAGTGGATGGGAGAGGGCCTACAATGAGCAGTTCTTC	.	once	TRBV9	TRBJ2-1
CASSLSAGANYGYTF	TGTGCCAGCAGTTTATCTGCCGGGGCTAACTATGGCTACACCTTC	.	.	TRBV27	TRBJ1-2
CASSDRGRREQYF	TGTGCCAGCAGTGACAGGGGCCGGAGGGAGCAGTACTTC	TRBD1	.	TRBV28	TRBJ2-7
CASSFRNEQFF	TGTGCCAGCAGCTTTCGCAATGAGCAGTTCTTC	.	.	TRBV7-8	TRBJ2-1
CASSLRVGADTQYF	TGCGCCAGCAGCTTAAGGGTGGGAGCAGATACGCAGTATTTT	.	.	TRBV5-1	TRBJ2-3
CASSLDRGVAGGRYEQYF	TGTGCCAGCAGCTTAGACCGGGGAGTAGCGGGAGGTCGCTACGAGCAGTACTTC	TRBD2	.	TRBV11-2	TRBJ2-7
CASSYTTGRETQYF	TGTGCCAGCAGTTATACGACAGGGAGGGAGACCCAGTACTTC	.	.	TRBV6-6	TRBJ2-5